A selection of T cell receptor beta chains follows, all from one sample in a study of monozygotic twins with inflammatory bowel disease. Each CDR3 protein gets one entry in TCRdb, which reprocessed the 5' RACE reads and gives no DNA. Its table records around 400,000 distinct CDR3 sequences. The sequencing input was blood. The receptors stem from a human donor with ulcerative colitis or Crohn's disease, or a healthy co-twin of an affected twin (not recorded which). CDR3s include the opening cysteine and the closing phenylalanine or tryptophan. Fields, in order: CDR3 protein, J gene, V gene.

cdr3_aa: CASSFSSGESYNEQFF
j_call: TRBJ2-1
v_call: TRBV27

cdr3_aa: CASSQVLAGFVSYNEQFF
j_call: TRBJ2-1
v_call: TRBV4-1

cdr3_aa: CASNFQGAVFHEQYF
j_call: TRBJ2-7
v_call: TRBV10-2

cdr3_aa: CASSLQGNLNYGYTF
j_call: TRBJ1-2
v_call: TRBV7-9

cdr3_aa: CASSIDRQGYTF
j_call: TRBJ1-2
v_call: TRBV11-2

cdr3_aa: CASSLTRGWGTEAFF
j_call: TRBJ1-1
v_call: TRBV5-1

cdr3_aa: CASSLTSDPNTGELFF
j_call: TRBJ2-2
v_call: TRBV6-5

cdr3_aa: CASSLGATNEQFF
j_call: TRBJ2-1
v_call: TRBV5-6

cdr3_aa: CASSNLGGSTPLHF
j_call: TRBJ1-6
v_call: TRBV19

cdr3_aa: CASSQSRGDNTEAFF
j_call: TRBJ1-1
v_call: TRBV18

cdr3_aa: CASSVEGIAYNEQFF
j_call: TRBJ2-1
v_call: TRBV9

cdr3_aa: CASSLHLTYEQYF
j_call: TRBJ2-7
v_call: TRBV11-2

cdr3_aa: CASAWRGSYNEQFF
j_call: TRBJ2-1
v_call: TRBV19

cdr3_aa: CAISSQGTDTQYF
j_call: TRBJ2-3
v_call: TRBV10-3

cdr3_aa: CASSPRTADTEAFF
j_call: TRBJ1-1
v_call: TRBV5-1

cdr3_aa: CATHPMRAVTGELFF
j_call: TRBJ2-2
v_call: TRBV6-2/TRBV6-3

cdr3_aa: CAGGNRVAGELFF
j_call: TRBJ2-2
v_call: TRBV6-2/TRBV6-3

cdr3_aa: CAISEGDQPYNEQFF
j_call: TRBJ2-1
v_call: TRBV10-3

cdr3_aa: CASSYGREGYTF
j_call: TRBJ1-2
v_call: TRBV6-6

cdr3_aa: CASSLDKGLNTEAFF
j_call: TRBJ1-1
v_call: TRBV5-1

cdr3_aa: CASQKGTASNQPQHF
j_call: TRBJ1-5
v_call: TRBV7-9

cdr3_aa: CASSLGLAGGVDEQFF
j_call: TRBJ2-1
v_call: TRBV5-1

cdr3_aa: CASSQEGTINSPLHF
j_call: TRBJ1-6
v_call: TRBV4-1

cdr3_aa: CSARRSYGTADTQYF
j_call: TRBJ2-3
v_call: TRBV20-1